The 29 T cell receptor beta chains below were found in one sample sequenced in a study of blood T cell repertoires in COVID-19. Method: immunoSEQ multiplex PCR; TCRdb's copy keeps in-frame clones and lacks some. The data show fewer than 40,000 clones, around 90% seen once. The sample was peripheral blood. These receptors were collected from a woman aged 35 to 49 with active or convalescent COVID-19.

The rearrangement uses TRBV19 and TRBJ1-6; 9 nucleotides match TRBD1. This CDR3 contains 13 residues. Germline V CDR1 and CDR2: LNHDA, SQIVND (reference sequence). V lost 8 bases and J lost 7; bases outside the gene matches: 3. For the CDR3, the DNA is TGTGCCAGTCAGGACAGGGGAAATTCACCCCTCCACTTT. This translates into CASQDRGNSPLHF.

The chain has TRBV7-3 and TRBJ2-6, with unresolved D. This CDR3 is 15 amino acids long. Germline CDR1 and CDR2: SGHTA and FQGTGA. The ends were cut back, 3 bases at V and 0 bases at J, with 6 bases in the middle. CDR3 sequence: CASSLLSSGANVLTF. CDR3 coding DNA: TGTGCCAGCAGCTTGTTGAGCTCTGGGGCCAACGTCCTGACTTTC.

V usage is TRBV7-3 and J usage is TRBJ2-7, with 10 nucleotides matching TRBD2. The CDR3 sequence is 15 residues long. Germline values: CDR1 SGHTA, CDR2 FQGTGA. V trimming: 1 base; J trimming: 6 bases; junction bases outside the gene matches: 6. CDR3 protein: CASSLRASGGGEQYF. DNA of the CDR3: TGTGCCAGCAGCTTAAGGGCTAGCGGGGGAGGCGAGCAGTACTTC.

This clone has a single count. V and J are TRBV6-2 or TRBV6-3 and TRBJ2-1; maybe TRBD2 (5 bases). Germline CDR1 reads MNHEY; CDR2 reads SVGEGT. The CDR3 loop spans 12 amino acids. V shed 6 bases and J shed 6 bases, with 9 bases lying between them. The CDR3 sequence: CASSPEVNEQFF. DNA for the CDR3: TGTGCCAGCAGCCCGGAGGTCAATGAGCAGTTCTTC.

The rearrangement uses TRBV5-1 and TRBJ2-1; 11 bases align to TRBD2. The CDR3 totals 17 residues. The J segment lost 4 bases and the V segment lost 0 bases, leaving 6 bases of the junction unmatched. Germline CDR1 SGHRS, CDR2 YFSETQ. CDR3 region: CASSLALGLAAYNEQFF. The CDR3 coding sequence is TGCGCCAGCAGCTTGGCCTTGGGACTAGCGGCTTACAATGAGCAGTTCTTC.

CDR3 region: CASTGGHREKLFF. CDR3 in DNA: TGTGCCAGCACGGGGGGTCATCGTGAAAAACTGTTTTTT. V gene TRBV28 combines with J gene TRBJ1-4; D might be TRBD1 (5 bases). V dropped 7 bases and J dropped 7 bases, with 13 bases sitting between them. This CDR3 spans 13 amino acids. Germline V gene sequence: CDR1 MDHEN, CDR2 SYDVKM. Complete variable domain (other parts from reference TRBV28 and TRBJ1-4): DVKVTQSSRYLVKRTGEKVFLECVQDMDHENMFWYRQDPGLGLRLIYFSYDVKMKEKGDIPEGYSVSREKKERFSLILESASTNQTSMYLCASTGGHREKLFFGSGTQLSVL.

The chain recombines TRBV11-2 with TRBJ2-2; 9 bases align to TRBD2. CDR3 length: 19 residues. Germline CDR1 and CDR2: SGHAT and FQNNGV. With 6 bases clipped from V and 4 bases from J, the junction kept 18 bases outside the gene matches. For the CDR3, the DNA is TGTGCCAGCAGACTAATGGGGTTGGCGGGAGGGCCGGTCACCGGGGAGCTGTTTTTT. Its protein is CASRLMGLAGGPVTGELFF. Drawing the rest from reference TRBV11-2 and TRBJ2-2, the complete variable domain is EAGVAQSPRYKIIEKRQSVAFWCNPISGHATLYWYQQILGQGPKLLIQFQNNGVVDDSQLPKDRFSAERLKGVDSTLKIQPAKLEDSAVYLCASRLMGLAGGPVTGELFFGEGSRLTVL.

The chain carries TRBV5-8 and TRBJ2-7; TRBD2 is a possible D gene (5 bases). Trimming left V 2 bases short and J 7 bases short, with 13 bases between. CDR3 size: 13 residues. Germline loops: CDR1 SGHTS, CDR2 YDEGEE. CDR3 loop: CASSFSGSSEQYF. CDR3 DNA: TGTGCCAGCAGCTTTTCGGGGTCGAGTGAGCAGTACTTC.

V gene TRBV5-1 combines with J gene TRBJ1-2; 9 bases line up with TRBD1. The CDR3 length is 15 residues. CDR1 is SGHRS and CDR2 is YFSETQ in the germline V gene. The ends lost 1 base at V and 5 bases at J; junction bases unmatched: 6. DNA of the CDR3: TGCGCCAGCAGCTTGCTGACAGGGGGTGGGTATGGCTACACCTTC. Its protein is CASSLLTGGGYGYTF.

In this sample, this clone turned up once. The chain couples TRBV6-5 to TRBJ1-2, with D possibly TRBD1 on 6 matching bases. Germline CDR1 and CDR2: MNHEY and SVGAGI. This CDR3 spans 13 amino acids. Trimming stripped 6 bases from V and 4 bases from J, with 12 bases between. CDR3 sequence reads: CASRTKGGYGYTF. Here the CDR3 DNA reads TGTGCCAGCAGAACCAAAGGGGGCTATGGCTACACCTTC.

The rearrangement links TRBV7-9 to TRBJ1-1; D is possibly TRBD1 (6 bases). CDR3 length: 16 amino acids. Per the germline V gene, CDR1 is SEHNR and CDR2 is FQNEAQ (reference sequence). Trimming took 1 base from V and 1 from J, leaving 13 bases between them. The DNA of the CDR3 is TGTGCCAGCAGCTTAGTCAGGGGCGGTGGGAACACTGAAGCTTTCTTT. Its protein product is CASSLVRGGGNTEAFF.

V is TRBV3-1 (or the pseudogene TRBV3-2) and J is TRBJ2-5; TRBD2 matches at 8 bases. CDR1 and CDR2 from the germline V gene are LGHDT and YNNKEL (reference sequence). The CDR3 extends over 16 amino acids. J gave up 2 bases and V 1 base, and 6 bases lay outside the gene matches. The DNA for the CDR3 is TGTGCCAGCAGCCAAGGGGTAGCGGGGATGCAAGAGACCCAGTACTTC. Encoded protein: CASSQGVAGMQETQYF.

The chain is built from TRBV7-3 and TRBJ2-5, with D maybe TRBD2 (6 bases). CDR1 SGHTA and CDR2 FQGTGA come from the germline V gene. This CDR3 spans 14 amino acids. The V and J ends lost 6 bases and 2 bases respectively, with 13 bases between them. The CDR3 sequence is CASSSLAKQETQYF. The CDR3 coding sequence is TGTGCCAGCAGTTCCCTAGCGAAGCAAGAGACCCAGTACTTC.

This chain connects TRBV19 to TRBJ2-2, with 10 bases lining up with TRBD2. Germline V gives CDR1 LNHDA, CDR2 SQIVND (reference sequence). CDR3 size: 15 residues. The J segment lost 3 bases and the V segment lost 7 bases, leaving 5 bases of the junction unmatched. CDR3 nucleotides: TGTGCCAGTATCACCGGGACTAGCGACACCGGGGAGCTGTTTTTT. Its translation is CASITGTSDTGELFF.

This clone has a handful of counts. J is TRBJ2-1 and V is TRBV29-1; D gene ambiguous. Germline-derived CDR1 and CDR2 are SQVTM and ANQGSEA. There are 13 residues in the CDR3. V gave up 0 bases and J gave up 4 bases, with 7 bases separating them. CDR3 region: CSVEEVRYNEQFF. In nucleotides, the CDR3 is TGCAGCGTTGAAGAAGTCAGGTACAATGAGCAGTTCTTC.

The V and J genes are TRBV6-5 and TRBJ1-1; 7 nucleotides agree with TRBD1. V lost 6 bases, J lost 3 bases, and 4 bases stayed unmatched. This CDR3 comprises 13 residues. Germline CDR1 is MNHEY and CDR2 is SVGAGI. The CDR3 sequence is CASRGRGDTEAFF. DNA for the CDR3: TGTGCCAGCAGGGGCAGGGGGGACACTGAAGCTTTCTTT.

This clone was seen more than once but under ten times. This chain uses TRBV19 with TRBJ2-3; TRBD1 might be the D (7 bases). The germline gives CDR1 LNHDA, CDR2 SQIVND (reference sequence). The germline V and J ends were trimmed by 3 bases and 7 bases, with 20 bases remaining between them. The CDR3 has 16 amino acids. CDR3 nucleotides: TGTGCCAGTAGTATTAGTTCAGGGGGGACCCTGAATACGCAGTATTTT. This sequence encodes CASSISSGGTLNTQYF.

The chain carries TRBV4-1 and TRBJ1-2; 7 bases are a match to TRBD1. The junction had 11 bases not matched to a gene; V was cut back by 0 bases and J by 4 bases. The CDR3 spans 17 residues. Germline lookup yields CDR1 MGHRA and CDR2 YSYEKL. The CDR3 region has the DNA TGCGCCAGCAGCCAAGAAGATTTAGGACAGGCCCCCTATGGCTACACCTTC. As protein: CASSQEDLGQAPYGYTF.

The CDR3 region has the DNA TGCAGCGCGCTAGGGAGCGAGCAGTACTTC. As protein: CSALGSEQYF. This rearrangement joins TRBV29-1 to TRBJ2-7, with D possibly being TRBD2 (5 bases). V was pared by 7 bases and J by 6 bases, with 10 bases between. The CDR3 spans 10 residues. The germline V gene has CDR1 SQVTM and CDR2 ANQGSEA.

The sample holds one count of this clone. The chain couples TRBV19 to TRBJ2-7; 8 positions match TRBD1. CDR3 length equals 14 residues. The trim removed 6 bases at V and 0 bases at J, leaving 4 bases unmatched. Germline lookup yields CDR1 LNHDA and CDR2 SQIVND (reference sequence). The CDR3 nucleotides are TGTGCCAGTAGGGAACAGGGGGACTCCTACGAGCAGTACTTC. This encodes CASREQGDSYEQYF.

This clone has a single count. This sequence joins TRBV28 and TRBJ2-7; 7 bases agree with TRBD1. The CDR3 is made up of 12 amino acids. V lost 6 bases to trimming and J lost 3 bases; unmatched junction nucleotides: 2. Germline CDR1 is MDHEN and CDR2 is SYDVKM. Here the CDR3 reads CASRTGFYEQYF. CDR3 DNA: TGTGCCAGCAGGACAGGGTTCTACGAGCAGTACTTC.

This clone came up once. The chain links TRBV19 to TRBJ2-3; 14 positions match TRBD2. J was trimmed by 0 bases and V by 7 bases; bases with no gene match: 6. This CDR3 region has 17 residues. Germline assignment: CDR1 LNHDA and CDR2 SQIVND (reference sequence). The CDR3 nucleotides read TGTGCCAGTAAACGGACTAGCGGGGGGCTCAGCACAGATACGCAGTATTTT. Translating it yields CASKRTSGGLSTDTQYF.

The table lists this clone with a few counts. The chain joins TRBV7-2 to TRBJ1-4, with D tentatively TRBD1 (5 bases). Deletions cut 3 bases from V and 14 bases from J, with 22 bases between. The CDR3 length is 15 residues. CDR1 is SGHTA and CDR2 is FQGNSA in the germline V gene. DNA of the CDR3: TGTGCCAGCAGCTTCGGGGGGGGAGGTCCACAGGTCCTGTTTTTT. Amino acid sequence: CASSFGGGGPQVLFF.

The CDR3 loop is CASRPGLRPSNTEAFF. The CDR3 region has the DNA TGTGCCAGTAGGCCCGGGTTGCGACCTTCGAACACTGAAGCTTTCTTT. The J gene is TRBJ1-1, the V gene TRBV19; D call uncertain. The CDR3 has 16 amino acids. CDR1 LNHDA and CDR2 SQIVND come from the germline V gene (reference sequence). V lost 6 bases, J lost 1 base, and 18 bases lay in between.

The chain has TRBV11-2 and TRBJ1-4, with TRBD1 matching over 9 bases. The CDR3 loop spans 17 amino acids. Germline V gives CDR1 SGHAT, CDR2 FQNNGV. Trimming took 4 bases from V and 6 from J; bases not matched to a gene: 12. The CDR3 loop reads CASSSASGQGLDEKLFF. The CDR3 nucleotides read TGTGCCAGCAGCTCGGCATCGGGACAGGGTTTGGATGAAAAACTGTTTTTT. The variable domain in full, with the rest retrieved from reference TRBV11-2 and TRBJ1-4, is EAGVAQSPRYKIIEKRQSVAFWCNPISGHATLYWYQQILGQGPKLLIQFQNNGVVDDSQLPKDRFSAERLKGVDSTLKIQPAKLEDSAVYLCASSSASGQGLDEKLFFGSGTQLSVL.

The rearrangement links TRBV29-1 to TRBJ1-1; unclear D gene. V lost 7 bases and J 1 base, leaving 13 bases between the germline ends. Germline V gene lookup returns CDR1 SQVTM and CDR2 ANQGSEA. There are 13 residues in the CDR3. For the CDR3, the DNA is TGCAGCGCCACTCAAGGAGGGAACACTGAAGCTTTCTTT. The encoded protein is CSATQGGNTEAFF.

This chain joins TRBV20-1 and TRBJ2-1, with TRBD2 identical over 11 bases. The J segment lost 6 bases and the V segment lost 3 bases, leaving 7 bases of the junction unmatched. From germline, CDR1 is DFQATT and CDR2 SNEGSKA (reference sequence). There are 15 residues in the CDR3. The CDR3 is CSASARLAGSNEQFF. The DNA of the CDR3 is TGCAGTGCTAGTGCCCGACTAGCGGGAAGCAATGAGCAGTTCTTC.

V gene TRBV30 combines with J gene TRBJ1-5, with 7 bases lining up with TRBD1. The CDR3 sequence is 13 residues long. Germline loops: CDR1 GTSNPN, CDR2 SVGIG (reference sequence). V was pared by 4 bases and J by 4 bases, with 4 bases of the junction left unmatched. The CDR3 spells CAWTGGLNQPQHF. The CDR3 bases are TGTGCCTGGACAGGGGGATTAAATCAGCCCCAGCATTTT.

V and J are TRBV4-1 and TRBJ1-1; D possibly corresponds to TRBD1 (5 bases). The CDR3 sequence is 17 residues long. V shed 8 bases and J shed 6 bases, with 28 bases lying between them. Germline V CDR1 and CDR2: MGHRA, YSYEKL. In nucleotides, the CDR3 is TGCGCCAGCCAGACAACAGTGATTGGGGCGAACTACGCTGAAGCTTTCTTT. Its translation is CASQTTVIGANYAEAFF.